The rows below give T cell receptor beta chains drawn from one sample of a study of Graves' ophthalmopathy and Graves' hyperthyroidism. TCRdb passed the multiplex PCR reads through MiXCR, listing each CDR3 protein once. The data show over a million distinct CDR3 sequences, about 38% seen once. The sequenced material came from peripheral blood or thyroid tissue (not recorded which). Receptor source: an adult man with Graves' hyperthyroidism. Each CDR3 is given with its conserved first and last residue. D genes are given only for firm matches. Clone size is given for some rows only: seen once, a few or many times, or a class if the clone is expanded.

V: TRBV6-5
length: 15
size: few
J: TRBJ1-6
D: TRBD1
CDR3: CASSYQGGYKSPLHF
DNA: TGTGCCAGCAGTTACCAGGGGGGGTACAAATCACCCCTCCACTTT

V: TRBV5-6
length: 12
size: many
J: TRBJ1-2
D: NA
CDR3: CASSFSGDGYTF
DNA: TGTGCCAGCAGCTTTTCCGGGGACGGCTACACCTTC

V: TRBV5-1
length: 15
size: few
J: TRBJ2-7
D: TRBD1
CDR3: CASSLEAGGRDEQYF
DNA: TGCGCCAGCAGCTTGGAAGCAGGGGGACGGGATGAGCAGTACTTC

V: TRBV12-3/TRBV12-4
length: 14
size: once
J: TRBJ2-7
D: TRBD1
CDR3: CAISEGTGVNEQYF
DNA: TGTGCCATCAGTGAGGGGACAGGGGTCAACGAGCAGTACTTC

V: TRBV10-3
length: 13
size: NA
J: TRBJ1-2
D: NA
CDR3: CAITLGLIYGYTF
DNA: TGTGCCATCACCTTGGGACTCATCTATGGCTACACCTTC

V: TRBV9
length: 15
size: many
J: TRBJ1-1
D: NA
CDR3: CASSAHTETNTEAFF
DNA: TGTGCCAGCAGCGCACACACAGAGACGAACACTGAAGCTTTCTTT

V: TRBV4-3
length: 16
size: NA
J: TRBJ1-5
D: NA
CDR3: CASSQEPGSSNQPQHF
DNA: TGCGCCAGCAGCCAAGAACCGGGCTCCAGCAATCAGCCCCAGCATTTT

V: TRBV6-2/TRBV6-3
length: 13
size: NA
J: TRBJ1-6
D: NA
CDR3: CASIADLGSPLHF
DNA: TGTGCCAGCATCGCAGATCTTGGTTCACCCCTCCACTTT

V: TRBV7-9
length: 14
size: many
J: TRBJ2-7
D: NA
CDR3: CASSPPKDPGEQYF
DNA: TGTGCCAGCAGCCCCCCTAAGGATCCTGGCGAGCAGTACTTC

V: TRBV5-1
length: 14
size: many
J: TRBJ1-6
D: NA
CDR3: CASSLENQVSPLHF
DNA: TGCGCCAGCAGCTTGGAAAATCAAGTTTCACCCCTCCACTTT

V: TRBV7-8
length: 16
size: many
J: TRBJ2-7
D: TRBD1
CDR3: CASRSGTGMILREQYF
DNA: TGTGCCAGCAGGTCTGGGACAGGGATGATTCTACGGGAGCAGTACTTC

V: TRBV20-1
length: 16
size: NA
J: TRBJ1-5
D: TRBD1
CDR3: CSATYTGQGSNQPQHF
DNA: TGCAGTGCTACGTATACGGGACAGGGCAGTAATCAGCCCCAGCATTTT

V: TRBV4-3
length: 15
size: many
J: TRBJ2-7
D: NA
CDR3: CASSLRTASPYEQYF
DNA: TGCGCCAGCAGCCTGCGGACGGCGAGCCCCTACGAGCAGTACTTC

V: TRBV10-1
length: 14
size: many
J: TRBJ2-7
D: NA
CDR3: CASSEGGPQYEQYF
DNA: TGCGCCAGCAGTGAAGGTGGGCCGCAATACGAGCAGTACTTC